The 13 T cell receptor beta chains below come from one sample, sequenced in a study of molecular identifiers for immune sequencing clone quantification (dated by TCRdb to 2016 to 2018). The method behind the library was PCR. TCRdb records Illumina HiSeq 4000 as the sequencer. TCRdb reprocessed the public reads (quality trimming at Q25 with fastp, clone calling with MiXCR) and kept in-frame beta chains. Each entry is one CDR3 protein sequence, shown with its most common DNA and genes. Across this sample there are around 460,000 distinct CDR3 sequences, with about a fifth seen only once. The ten largest make up about 0.8% of the sample. Specimen: naive CD8+ T cells from blood, with Jurkat cell RNA spiked in. The cell subset or site label, as the study defines it: FACS-sorted CD8+CD4-CCR7+CD45RA+ naive T cells. The receptor source for this set is a human donor in good health. Some libraries in this study had Jurkat cell RNA spiked in.

Notes on this clonotype: A read error may explain this, as a much larger clone is one base away. The V call is TRBV9, the J call TRBJ1-1, with unresolved D. CDR3 length: 15 amino acids. Per the germline V gene, CDR1 is SGDLS and CDR2 is YYNGEE. Trimming shortened V by 4 bases and J by 4 bases, and 17 bases separated the two germline ends. In DNA, the CDR3 is TGTGCCAGCAGCCCACCTCTCACCAGGCCCACTGAAGCTTTCTTT. Amino acid sequence: CASSPPLTRPTEAFF.

The chain carries TRBV9 and TRBJ2-1; D is unresolved. Germline V gives CDR1 SGDLS, CDR2 YYNGEE. The CDR3 covers 13 residues. The V and J ends lost 4 bases and 7 bases respectively, with 12 bases between them. For the CDR3, the DNA is TGTGCCAGCAGCTTAACTGCTGGGAATGAGCAGTTCTTC. This translates into CASSLTAGNEQFF. Variable domain in full (rest from reference TRBV9 and TRBJ2-1): DSGVTQTPKHLITATGQRVTLRCSPRSGDLSVYWYQQSLDQGLQFLIQYYNGEERAKGNILERFSAQQFPDLHSELNLSSLELGDSALYFCASSLTAGNEQFFGPGTRLTVL.

The V gene is TRBV19, the J gene TRBJ2-1, with a possible D match to TRBD1 (5 bases). V lost 7 bases and J lost 0, with 10 bases in between. The CDR3 is 14 residues long. Germline CDR1 is LNHDA and CDR2 is SQIVND (reference sequence). CDR3 coding DNA: TGTGCCAGTACTCAGGGTAGCTCCTACAATGAGCAGTTCTTC. Encoded protein: CASTQGSSYNEQFF.

The table lists this clonotype with many counts. The CDR3 here is CASSLRRTDSNQPQHF. The DNA of the CDR3 is TGTGCCAGCAGCCTCCGGCGGACAGATAGCAATCAGCCCCAGCATTTT. The V gene is TRBV5-6, the J gene TRBJ1-5, with a possible D match to TRBD1 (6 bases). CDR1 is SGHDT, CDR2 YYEEEE, per germline. This CDR3 region has 16 residues. V was shortened by 4 bases and J by 0 bases, with 14 bases between the two germline ends.

V and J are TRBV6-5 and TRBJ1-4; D unclear. The CDR3 spans 16 residues. Germline V gene lookup returns CDR1 MNHEY and CDR2 SVGAGI. V lost 4 bases, J lost 4 bases, and 16 bases lay in between. Here the CDR3 DNA reads TGTGCCAGCAGTTTCCGTTCGACGGATCTTAATGAAAAACTGTTTTTT. Its protein is CASSFRSTDLNEKLFF.

This clonotype was detected ten times or more. V is TRBV5-1 and J is TRBJ2-7; the D call may be TRBD1 or TRBD2 (5 bases each). V gave up 5 bases and J gave up 3 bases, with 15 bases separating them. Germline CDR1 is SGHRS and CDR2 is YFSETQ. There are 14 residues in the CDR3. CDR3 nucleotides: TGCGCCAGCAGAGCTCGGGACCCCGACTACGAGCAGTACTTC. Protein sequence: CASRARDPDYEQYF.

V gene TRBV19 combines with J gene TRBJ2-3; 10 nucleotides agree with TRBD1. The CDR3 is made up of 15 amino acids. The V gene's germline CDR1 is LNHDA and CDR2 SQIVND (reference sequence). The V gene end was trimmed by 4 bases and the J gene end by 5 bases; junction bases not matched to a gene: 6. The CDR3 here is CASSTGTGVIDTQYF. The DNA for the CDR3 is TGTGCCAGTAGTACCGGGACAGGGGTTATAGATACGCAGTATTTT.

This clonotype has only one observation. This may be a read error, as it is one base from a much larger clone. The rearrangement uses TRBV12-5 and TRBJ2-7; D possibly matches TRBD1 or TRBD2 (5 bases each). The CDR3 spans 11 residues. Trimming removed 4 bases at V and 5 bases at J, with 6 bases between. In germline, CDR1 is LGHNT, CDR2 FRNRAP. CDR3 in DNA: TGTGCTAGTGGTTGGGGGAACGAGCAGTACTTC. Amino acid sequence: CASGWGNEQYF.

This clonotype was seen repeatedly, ten times or more. This sequence joins TRBV28 and TRBJ2-7; 8 bases map to TRBD2. V lost 6 bases, J lost 5 bases, and 15 bases stayed unmatched. This CDR3 has 16 amino acids. The V gene's germline CDR1 is MDHEN and CDR2 SYDVKM. The CDR3 nucleotides read TGTGCCAGCAGCCAAACCTTAGCGGGAAGACCCGACGAGCAGTACTTC. Amino acids: CASSQTLAGRPDEQYF.

This rearrangement joins TRBV6-2 or TRBV6-3 to TRBJ2-7; D not certain. CDR1 MNHEY and CDR2 SVGEGT come from the germline V gene. There are 12 residues in the CDR3. Trimming took off 6 bases at V and 7 bases at J, with 13 bases between the two ends. The CDR3 DNA reads TGTGCCAGCAGCCCCCCCGGAAGGGAGCAGTACTTC. Its translation is CASSPPGREQYF.

Only a few counts were recorded for this clonotype. The genes are TRBV9 and TRBJ2-7; 9 bases are a match to TRBD1. V was clipped by 3 bases and J by 0 bases; unmatched bases: 4. This CDR3 is 15 amino acids long. Germline V CDR1 and CDR2: SGDLS, YYNGEE. As DNA, the CDR3 is TGTGCCAGCAGCGCGGGACAGGGACCCTCCTACGAGCAGTACTTC. The encoded protein is CASSAGQGPSYEQYF.

This clonotype occurred many times. The gene calls are TRBV6-2 or TRBV6-3 and TRBJ1-1; no clear D. Deletions cut 5 bases from V and 1 base from J, with 14 bases between. CDR1 MNHEY and CDR2 SVGEGT come from the germline V gene. CDR3 length: 15 residues. This CDR3 reads CASSERGRKNTEAFF. The CDR3 nucleotides are TGTGCCAGCAGTGAACGGGGTCGCAAGAACACTGAAGCTTTCTTT.

With respect to this clonotype: Given a much more abundant clone one base away, this may be a read error. CDR3 nucleotides: TGTGCCAGCAGCGTAGATCTGGGGTCGAGGTACGGGCAGTACTTC. Its translation: CASSVDLGSRYGQYF. The chain uses TRBV9 and TRBJ2-7; D not resolved. Germline V gene data show CDR1 as SGDLS and CDR2 as YYNGEE. The CDR3 covers 15 residues. The full variable domain, rest sourced from reference TRBV9 and TRBJ2-7, is DSGVTQTPKHLITATGQRVTLRCSPRSGDLSVYWYQQSLDQGLQFLIQYYNGEERAKGNILERFSAQQFPDLHSELNLSSLELGDSALYFCASSVDLGSRYGQYFGPGTRLTVT.